The clone carrying this T cell receptor (beta chain) was recorded a few times. The sample originates from a study of blood T cell repertoires in COVID-19. Profiling relied on immunoSEQ multiplex PCR, and the TCRdb table lists in-frame clones only, not all of them. In the table there are 95,000 to 150,000 clones, about 83% of which are singletons. The CDR3 covers 14 residues. CDR1 and CDR2 (germline): SQVTM, ANQGSEA. Trimming cost V 5 bases and J 0 bases, with 8 bases left between them. The chain recombines TRBV29-1 with TRBJ2-6; no clear D. This sequence was found in a man aged 55 to 69 with acute or convalescent COVID-19. Sequencing was done on a sample of peripheral blood. Here the CDR3 DNA reads TGCAGCGTTTTCTTAGCCTCTGGGGCCAACGTCCTGACTTTC. It encodes CSVFLASGANVLTF.